This TCR beta chain comes out of a study of T-cell memory formation after mild COVID-19. TCRdb re-analysed the 5' RACE reads in MiXCR, keeping a single row per CDR3 protein. The table records around 180,000 distinct CDR3 sequences, roughly 20% of them present only once. The count of this clonotype is one. V lost 5 bases to trimming and J lost 2 bases; unmatched junction nucleotides: 5. The CDR3 spans 15 residues. Germline CDR1 is SGHTA and CDR2 is FQGNSA. Specimen: PBMCs or a T cell subset sorted from them (not recorded which). This clonotype originated in a man aged 18 to 29 who had mild COVID-19 (a few samples of this study predate the infection). Cell type and time point are not known. This sequence joins TRBV7-2 and TRBJ2-1, with TRBD1 matching 8 bases. The CDR3 DNA reads as TGTGCCAGCAGCCGGTTGGGACAGGCCTACAATGAGCAGTTCTTC. Translation: CASSRLGQAYNEQFF.